The present T cell receptor beta chain was sequenced within a study of blood T cell repertoires in COVID-19. Produced via immunoSEQ multiplex PCR; TCRdb's table is partial and in-frame only. Of around 110,000 clones in the sample, about nine tenths are singletons; the top ten hold 6.8%. CDR3 length equals 13 residues. V lost 4 bases, J lost 3 bases, and 7 bases lay in between. CDR1 MNHEY and CDR2 SMNVEV come from the germline V gene (reference sequence). The chain recombines TRBV27 with TRBJ1-5; D not resolved. The specimen was peripheral blood. This TCR was sampled from a man between 50 and 59 years old with active or convalescent COVID-19. DNA for the CDR3: TGTGCCAGCAGTTGGGCATTCAATCAGCCCCAGCATTTT. Protein sequence: CASSWAFNQPQHF.